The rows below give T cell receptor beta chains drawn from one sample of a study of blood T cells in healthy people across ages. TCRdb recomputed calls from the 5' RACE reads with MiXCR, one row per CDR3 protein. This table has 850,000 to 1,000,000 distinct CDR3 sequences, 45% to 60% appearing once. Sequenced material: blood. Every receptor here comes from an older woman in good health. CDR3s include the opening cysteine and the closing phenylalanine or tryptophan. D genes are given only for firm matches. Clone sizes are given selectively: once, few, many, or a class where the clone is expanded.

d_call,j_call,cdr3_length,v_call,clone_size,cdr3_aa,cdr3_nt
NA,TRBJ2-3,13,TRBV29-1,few,CSAAVGSTDTQYF,TGCAGCGCCGCTGTCGGGAGCACAGATACGCAGTATTTT
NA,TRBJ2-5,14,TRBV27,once,CASGRTGTLETQYF,TGTGCCAGCGGAAGAACCGGGACTCTAGAGACCCAGTACTTC
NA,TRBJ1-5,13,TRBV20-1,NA,CSATDMNNQPQHF,TGCAGTGCTACCGACATGAACAATCAGCCCCAGCATTTT
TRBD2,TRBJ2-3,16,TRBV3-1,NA,CASSHLISGFTDTQYF,TGTGCCAGCAGCCACCTGATTAGCGGGTTCACAGATACGCAGTATTTT
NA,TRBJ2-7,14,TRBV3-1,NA,CASSHGGWPYEQYF,TGTGCCAGCAGCCACGGGGGCTGGCCCTACGAGCAGTACTTC
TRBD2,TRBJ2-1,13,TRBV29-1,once,CSAWTSGSETQFF,TGCAGCGCCTGGACTAGCGGGAGTGAGACCCAGTTCTTC
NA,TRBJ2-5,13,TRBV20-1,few,CSARAGGRETQYF,TGCAGTGCTAGGGCCGGGGGGCGAGAGACCCAGTACTTC
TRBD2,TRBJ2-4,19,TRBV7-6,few,CASTILAGSDPLAKNIQYF,TGTGCCAGCACCATACTAGCGGGATCTGATCCTTTAGCCAAAAACATTCAGTACTTC
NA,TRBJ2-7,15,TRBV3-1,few,CASRKRGGTVDEQYF,TGTGCCAGCCGAAAAAGGGGTGGGACTGTGGACGAGCAGTACTTC
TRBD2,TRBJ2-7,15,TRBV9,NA,CASSDSGTPPYEQYF,TGTGCCAGCAGCGATAGCGGGACTCCCCCCTACGAGCAGTACTTC
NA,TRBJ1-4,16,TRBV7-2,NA,CASSLVGLGDNEKLFF,TGTGCCAGCAGCTTAGTGGGGCTAGGGGATAATGAAAAACTGTTTTTT
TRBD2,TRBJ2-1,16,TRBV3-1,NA,CASRRRGGGSDNEQFF,TGTGCCAGCAGGCGCCGGGGGGGAGGTTCGGACAATGAGCAGTTCTTC
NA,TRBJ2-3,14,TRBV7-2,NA,CASSPSQVTDTQYF,TGTGCCAGCAGCCCAAGCCAAGTAACCGATACGCAGTATTTT
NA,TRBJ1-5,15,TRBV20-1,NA,CSGAGRTYSNQPQHF,TGCAGCGGGGCAGGGAGGACTTATAGCAATCAGCCCCAGCATTTT
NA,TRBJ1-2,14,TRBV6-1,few,CASGGSSGLSGYTF,TGTGCCAGCGGAGGCTCCTCGGGGCTTAGTGGCTACACCTTC
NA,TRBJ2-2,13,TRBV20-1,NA,CSARGGNTGELFF,TGCAGTGCTAGGGGTGGAAACACCGGGGAGCTGTTTTTT
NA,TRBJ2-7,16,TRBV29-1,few,CSVEHRESDFSYEQYF,TGCAGCGTTGAACACCGAGAGAGTGATTTCTCCTACGAGCAGTACTTC
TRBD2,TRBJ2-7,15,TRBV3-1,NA,CASSDLAGGTYEQYF,TGTGCCAGCAGTGACCTAGCGGGGGGGACCTACGAGCAGTACTTC
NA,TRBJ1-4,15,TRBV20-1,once,CSARARPREFEKLFF,TGCAGTGCTAGAGCTCGCCCTCGGGAGTTCGAAAAACTGTTTTTT
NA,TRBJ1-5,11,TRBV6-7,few,CASSYLPAQHF,TGTGCCAGCAGTTACCTGCCGGCCCAGCATTTT
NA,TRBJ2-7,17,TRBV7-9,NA,CASSLDRAGPSSYEQYF,TGTGCCAGCAGCTTAGATAGAGCAGGGCCTAGCTCCTACGAGCAGTACTTC
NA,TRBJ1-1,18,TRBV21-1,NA,CASSSRGRQGDQNTEAFF,TGTGCCAGCAGCTCCCGGGGGCGACAGGGGGACCAAAACACTGAAGCTTTCTTT
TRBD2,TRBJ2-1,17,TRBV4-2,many,CASSQGLAGGSDNEQFF,TGTGCCAGCAGCCAAGGGTTAGCGGGAGGATCCGACAATGAGCAGTTCTTC
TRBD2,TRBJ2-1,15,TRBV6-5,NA,CASTESSGRGNEQFF,TGTGCCAGCACCGAGAGTAGCGGGAGAGGTAATGAGCAGTTCTTC
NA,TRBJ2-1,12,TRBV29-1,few,CSAALGRDEQFF,TGCAGCGCGGCCTTGGGTCGCGATGAGCAGTTCTTC
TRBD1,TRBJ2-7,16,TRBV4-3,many,CASSQIQGASSYEQYF,TGCGCCAGCAGCCAAATACAGGGGGCTAGCTCCTACGAGCAGTACTTC
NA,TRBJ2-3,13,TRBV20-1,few,CSARVASTDTQYF,TGCAGTGCTAGAGTAGCGAGCACAGATACGCAGTATTTT
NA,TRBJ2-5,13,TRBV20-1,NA,CSASWGIANEQYF,TGCAGTGCTAGTTGGGGTATAGCCAATGAGCAGTACTTC
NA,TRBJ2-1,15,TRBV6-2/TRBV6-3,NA,CASSRPTRGANEQFF,TGTGCCAGCAGCAGACCGACTAGGGGGGCGAATGAGCAGTTCTTC
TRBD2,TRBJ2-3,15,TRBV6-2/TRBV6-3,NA,CASTKASGRTDTQYF,TGTGCCAGCACAAAGGCTAGCGGGAGGACAGATACGCAGTATTTT
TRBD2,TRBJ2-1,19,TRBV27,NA,CASSAITGLAGLSSYEQFF,TGTGCCAGCAGTGCTATAACGGGACTAGCGGGTTTGAGCTCCTACGAGCAGTTCTTC
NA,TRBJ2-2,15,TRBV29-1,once,CSVGRGHEDTGELFF,TGCAGCGTCGGACGGGGACACGAGGACACCGGGGAGCTGTTTTTT
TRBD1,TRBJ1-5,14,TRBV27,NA,CASSFDRVGQPQHF,TGTGCCAGCAGTTTCGACAGGGTCGGTCAGCCCCAGCATTTT
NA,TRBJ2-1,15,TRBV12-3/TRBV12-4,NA,CASSPLVAGTNEQFF,TGTGCCAGCAGTCCCCTCGTTGCGGGAACAAATGAGCAGTTCTTC
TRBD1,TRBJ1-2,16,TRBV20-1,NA,CSARSFNSGTGDGYTF,TGCAGTGCTAGAAGCTTTAATTCCGGGACAGGGGATGGCTACACCTTC
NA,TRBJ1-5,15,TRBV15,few,CATSPSGLFNQPQHF,TGTGCCACCAGCCCATCAGGTTTGTTCAATCAGCCCCAGCATTTT
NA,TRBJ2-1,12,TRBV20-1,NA,CSANGRAPEQFF,TGCAGTGCTAATGGCAGAGCCCCTGAGCAGTTCTTC
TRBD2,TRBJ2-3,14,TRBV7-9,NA,CASLLSGSIDTQYF,TGTGCCAGCCTCCTCAGCGGGAGTATAGATACGCAGTATTTT
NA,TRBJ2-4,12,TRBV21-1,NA,CASPGQANIQYF,TGTGCCAGCCCCGGGCAGGCAAACATTCAGTACTTC
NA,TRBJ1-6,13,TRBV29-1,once,CSVGEADNSPLHF,TGCAGCGTTGGGGAGGCAGATAATTCACCCCTCCACTTT
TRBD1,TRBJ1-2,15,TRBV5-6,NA,CASSLGQGGIYGYTF,TGTGCCAGCAGTTTAGGACAGGGAGGGATCTATGGCTACACCTTC
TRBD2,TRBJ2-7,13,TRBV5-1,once,CASRGLAEFERYF,TGCGCCAGCAGGGGACTAGCGGAATTTGAGCGGTACTTC
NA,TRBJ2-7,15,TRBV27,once,CASSLWDSRSYEQYF,TGTGCCAGCAGTTTATGGGATTCCCGCTCCTACGAGCAGTACTTC
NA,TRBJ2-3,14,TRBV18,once,CASSPPSAPDTQYF,TGTGCCAGCTCACCACCTTCCGCGCCAGATACGCAGTATTTT
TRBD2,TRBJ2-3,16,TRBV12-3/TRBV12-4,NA,CASSLGASGSGDTQYF,TGTGCCAGCAGTTTAGGGGCTAGCGGGAGTGGAGATACGCAGTATTTT